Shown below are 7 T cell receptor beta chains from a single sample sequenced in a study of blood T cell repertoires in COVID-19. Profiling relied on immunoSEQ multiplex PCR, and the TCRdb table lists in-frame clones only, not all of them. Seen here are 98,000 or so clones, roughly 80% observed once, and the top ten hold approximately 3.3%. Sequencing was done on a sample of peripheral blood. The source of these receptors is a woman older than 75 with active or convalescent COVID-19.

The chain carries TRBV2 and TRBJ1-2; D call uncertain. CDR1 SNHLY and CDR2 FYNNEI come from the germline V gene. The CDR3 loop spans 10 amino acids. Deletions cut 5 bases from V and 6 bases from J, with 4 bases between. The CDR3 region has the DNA TGTGCCAGCAGTCAGAATGGCTACACCTTC. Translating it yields CASSQNGYTF.

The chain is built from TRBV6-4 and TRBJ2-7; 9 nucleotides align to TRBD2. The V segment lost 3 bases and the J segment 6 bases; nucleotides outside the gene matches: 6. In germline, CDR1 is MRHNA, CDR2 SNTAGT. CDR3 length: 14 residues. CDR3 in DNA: TGTGCCAGCAGTGAGGTAGCGGGAGCGGGCGAGCAGTACTTC. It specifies CASSEVAGAGEQYF.

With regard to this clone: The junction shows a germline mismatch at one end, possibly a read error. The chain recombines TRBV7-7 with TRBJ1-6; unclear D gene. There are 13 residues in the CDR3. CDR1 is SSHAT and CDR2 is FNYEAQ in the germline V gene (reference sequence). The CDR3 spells CASSPDFGSPLHF. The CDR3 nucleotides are TGTGCTAGCAGCCCCGACTTTGGTTCACCCCTCCACTTT.

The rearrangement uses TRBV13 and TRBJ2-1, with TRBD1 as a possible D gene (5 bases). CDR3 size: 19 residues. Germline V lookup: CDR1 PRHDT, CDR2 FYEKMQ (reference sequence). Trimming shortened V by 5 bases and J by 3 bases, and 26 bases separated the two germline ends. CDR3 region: CASSVRPLWGPNYYNEQFF. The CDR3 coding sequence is TGTGCCAGCAGCGTCCGTCCTTTATGGGGCCCCAACTACTACAATGAGCAGTTCTTC. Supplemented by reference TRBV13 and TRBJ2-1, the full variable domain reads AAGVIQSPRHLIKEKRETATLKCYPIPRHDTVYWYQQGPGQDPQFLISFYEKMQSDKGSIPDRFSAQQFSDYHSELNMSSLELGDSALYFCASSVRPLWGPNYYNEQFFGPGTRLTVL.

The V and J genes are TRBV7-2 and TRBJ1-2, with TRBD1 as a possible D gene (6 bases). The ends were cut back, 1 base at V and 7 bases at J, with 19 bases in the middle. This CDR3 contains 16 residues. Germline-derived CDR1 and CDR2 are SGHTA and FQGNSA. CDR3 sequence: CASSLDQTQGIGGYTF. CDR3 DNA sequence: TGTGCCAGCAGCTTAGACCAGACCCAGGGGATAGGTGGCTACACCTTC. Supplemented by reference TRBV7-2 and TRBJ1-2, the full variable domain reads GAGVSQSPSNKVTEKGKDVELRCDPISGHTALYWYRQSLGQGLEFLIYFQGNSAPDKSGLPSDRFSAERTGGSVSTLTIQRTQQEDSAVYLCASSLDQTQGIGGYTFGSGTRLTVV.

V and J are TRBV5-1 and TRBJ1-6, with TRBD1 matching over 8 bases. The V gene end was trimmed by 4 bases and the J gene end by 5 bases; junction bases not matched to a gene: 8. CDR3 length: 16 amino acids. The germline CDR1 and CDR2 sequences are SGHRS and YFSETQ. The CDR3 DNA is TGCGCCAGCAGCCCGGCGGCAGGGGGCAATAATTCACCCCTCCACTTT. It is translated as CASSPAAGGNNSPLHF.

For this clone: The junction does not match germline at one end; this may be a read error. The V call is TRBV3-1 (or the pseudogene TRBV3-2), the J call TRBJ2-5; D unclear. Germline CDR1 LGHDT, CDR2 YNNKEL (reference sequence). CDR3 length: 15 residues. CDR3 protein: CASSQEVAAQGTQYF. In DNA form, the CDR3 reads TGTGCCAGCAGCCAAGAAGTGGCGGCACAAGGGACCCAGTACTTC.